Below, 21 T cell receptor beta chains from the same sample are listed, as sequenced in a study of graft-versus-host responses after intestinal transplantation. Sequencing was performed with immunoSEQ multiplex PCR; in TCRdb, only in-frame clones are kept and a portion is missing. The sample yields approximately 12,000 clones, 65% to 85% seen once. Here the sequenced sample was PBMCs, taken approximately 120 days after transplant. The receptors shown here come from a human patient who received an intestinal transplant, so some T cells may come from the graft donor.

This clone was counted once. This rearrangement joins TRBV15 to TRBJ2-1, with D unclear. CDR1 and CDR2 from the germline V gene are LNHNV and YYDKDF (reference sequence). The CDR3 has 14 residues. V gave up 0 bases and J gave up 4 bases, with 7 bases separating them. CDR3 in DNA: TGTGCCACCAGCAGAGATAAGGAGTACAATGAGCAGTTCTTC. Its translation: CATSRDKEYNEQFF.

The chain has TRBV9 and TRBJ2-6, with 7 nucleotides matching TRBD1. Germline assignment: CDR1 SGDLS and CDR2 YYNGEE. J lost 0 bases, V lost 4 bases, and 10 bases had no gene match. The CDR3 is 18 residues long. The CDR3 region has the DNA TGTGCCAGCAGCAAGGGACAGATGACCCTCTCTGGGGCCAACGTCCTGACTTTC. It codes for CASSKGQMTLSGANVLTF. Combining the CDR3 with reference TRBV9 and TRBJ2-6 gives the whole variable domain DSGVTQTPKHLITATGQRVTLRCSPRSGDLSVYWYQQSLDQGLQFLIQYYNGEERAKGNILERFSAQQFPDLHSELNLSSLELGDSALYFCASSKGQMTLSGANVLTFGAGSRLTVL.

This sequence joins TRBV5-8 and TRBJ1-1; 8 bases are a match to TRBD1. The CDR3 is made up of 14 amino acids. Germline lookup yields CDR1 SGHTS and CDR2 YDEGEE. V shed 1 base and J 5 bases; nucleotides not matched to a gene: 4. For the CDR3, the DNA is TGTGCCAGCAGCTTGACAGGGGGAGGAACTGAAGCTTTCTTT. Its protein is CASSLTGGGTEAFF. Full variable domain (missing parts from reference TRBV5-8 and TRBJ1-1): EAGVTQSPTHLIKTRGQQATLRCSPISGHTSVYWYQQALGLGLQFLLWYDEGEERNRGNFPPRFSGRQFPNYSSELNVNALELEDSALYLCASSLTGGGTEAFFGQGTRLTVV.

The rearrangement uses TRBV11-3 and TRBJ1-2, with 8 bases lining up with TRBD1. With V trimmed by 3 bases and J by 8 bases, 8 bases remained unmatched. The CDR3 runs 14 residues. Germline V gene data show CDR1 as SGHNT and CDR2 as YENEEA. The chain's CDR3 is CASSFTSTGEGYTF. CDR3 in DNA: TGTGCCAGCAGCTTTACCTCGACAGGGGAAGGCTACACCTTC.

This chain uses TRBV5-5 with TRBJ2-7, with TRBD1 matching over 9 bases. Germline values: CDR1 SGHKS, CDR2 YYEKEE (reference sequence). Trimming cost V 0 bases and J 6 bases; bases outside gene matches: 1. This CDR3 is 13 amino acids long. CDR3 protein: CASSLGQGGEQYF. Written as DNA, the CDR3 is TGTGCCAGCAGCTTGGGACAGGGGGGCGAGCAGTACTTC.

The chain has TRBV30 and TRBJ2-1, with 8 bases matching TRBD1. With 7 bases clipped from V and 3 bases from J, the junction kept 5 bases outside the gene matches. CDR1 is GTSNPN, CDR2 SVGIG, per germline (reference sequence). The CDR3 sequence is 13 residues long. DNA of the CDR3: TGTGCCTACCCGACAGGGGACTACAATGAGCAGTTCTTC. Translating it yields CAYPTGDYNEQFF.

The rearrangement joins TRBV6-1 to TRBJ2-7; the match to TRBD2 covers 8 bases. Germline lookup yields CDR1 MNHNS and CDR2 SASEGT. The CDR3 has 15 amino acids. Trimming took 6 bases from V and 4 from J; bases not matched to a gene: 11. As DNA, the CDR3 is TGTGCCAGCAGGTATTCAGCGGGAGACGTTTACGAGCAGTACTTC. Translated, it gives CASRYSAGDVYEQYF.

For the CDR3, the DNA is TGTGCCAGCAGCTTAGTACAGGGATACTCCTACGAGCAGTACTTC. This translates into CASSLVQGYSYEQYF. The chain couples TRBV7-9 to TRBJ2-7; D might be TRBD1 (6 bases). V was cut by 1 base and J by 0 bases, with 10 bases left in between. The length of the CDR3 is 15 residues. Germline V gives CDR1 SEHNR, CDR2 FQNEAQ (reference sequence). Variable domain in full (rest from reference TRBV7-9 and TRBJ2-7): DTGVSQNPRHKITKRGQNVTFRCDPISEHNRLYWYRQTLGQGPEFLTYFQNEAQLEKSRLLSDRFSAERPKGSFSTLEIQRTEQGDSAMYLCASSLVQGYSYEQYFGPGTRLTVT.

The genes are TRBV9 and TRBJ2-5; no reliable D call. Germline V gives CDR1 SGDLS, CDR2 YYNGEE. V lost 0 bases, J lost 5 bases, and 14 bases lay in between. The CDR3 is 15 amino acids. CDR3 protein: CASSVADPPWETQYF. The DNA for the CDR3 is TGTGCCAGCAGCGTAGCTGATCCACCTTGGGAGACCCAGTACTTC.

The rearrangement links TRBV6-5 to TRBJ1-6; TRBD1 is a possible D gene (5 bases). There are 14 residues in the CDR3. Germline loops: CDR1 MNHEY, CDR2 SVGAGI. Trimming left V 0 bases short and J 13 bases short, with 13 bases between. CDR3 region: CASSYSIRAEPLHF. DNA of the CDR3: TGTGCCAGCAGTTACTCGATCAGGGCCGAGCCCCTCCACTTT.

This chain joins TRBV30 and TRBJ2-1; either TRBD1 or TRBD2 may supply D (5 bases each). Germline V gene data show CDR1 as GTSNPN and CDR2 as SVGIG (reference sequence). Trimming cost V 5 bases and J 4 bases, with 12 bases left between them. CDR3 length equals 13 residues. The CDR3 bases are TGTGCCTGGGCCGGGACGGTTTACAATGAGCAGTTCTTC. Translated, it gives CAWAGTVYNEQFF.

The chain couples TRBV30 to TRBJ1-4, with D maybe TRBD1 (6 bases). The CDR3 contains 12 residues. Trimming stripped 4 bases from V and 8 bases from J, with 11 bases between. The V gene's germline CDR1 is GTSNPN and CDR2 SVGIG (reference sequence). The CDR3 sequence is CAWKGGDEKLFF. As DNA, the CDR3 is TGTGCCTGGAAGGGGGGGGACGAAAAACTGTTTTTT. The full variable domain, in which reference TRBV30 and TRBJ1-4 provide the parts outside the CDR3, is SQTIHQWPATLVQPVGSPLSLECTVEGTSNPNLYWYRQAAGRGLQLLFYSVGIGQISSEVPQNLSASRPQDRQFILSSKKLLLSDSGFYLCAWKGGDEKLFFGSGTQLSVL.

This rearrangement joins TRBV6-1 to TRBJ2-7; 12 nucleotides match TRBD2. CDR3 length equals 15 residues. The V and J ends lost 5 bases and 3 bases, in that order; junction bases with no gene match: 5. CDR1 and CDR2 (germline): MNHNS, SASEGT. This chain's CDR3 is CASSSLAGGDYEQYF. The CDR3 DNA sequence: TGTGCCAGCAGTTCCCTAGCGGGAGGGGACTACGAGCAGTACTTC.

The chain's CDR3 is CASSEATGGNQPQHF. The CDR3 nucleotides read TGTGCCAGCAGTGAAGCGACAGGGGGCAATCAGCCCCAGCATTTT. J is TRBJ1-5 and V is TRBV6-1; 8 nucleotides agree with TRBD1. The CDR3 is made up of 15 amino acids. Germline loops: CDR1 MNHNS, CDR2 SASEGT. The V and J ends lost 0 bases and 2 bases, in that order; junction bases with no gene match: 0.

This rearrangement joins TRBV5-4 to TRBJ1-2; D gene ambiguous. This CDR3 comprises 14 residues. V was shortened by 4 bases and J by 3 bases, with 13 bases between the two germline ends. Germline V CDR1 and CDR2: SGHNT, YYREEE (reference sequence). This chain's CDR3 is CASSPRRVDYGYTF. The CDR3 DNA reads TGTGCCAGCAGCCCCCGGCGGGTGGACTATGGCTACACCTTC.

The CDR3 nucleotides read TGCGCCAGCAGTGGAGCGGGGGAGCGTGGCTACACCTTC. As protein: CASSGAGERGYTF. The gene calls are TRBV10-1 and TRBJ1-2; possibly TRBD1 for D (5 bases). V was shortened by 4 bases and J by 7 bases, with 13 bases between the two germline ends. The CDR3 contains 13 residues. Germline lookup yields CDR1 WNHNN and CDR2 SYGVQD (reference sequence).

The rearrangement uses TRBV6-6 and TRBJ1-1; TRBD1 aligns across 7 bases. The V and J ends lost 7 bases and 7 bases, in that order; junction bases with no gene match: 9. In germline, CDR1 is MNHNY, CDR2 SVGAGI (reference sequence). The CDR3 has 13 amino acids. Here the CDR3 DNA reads TGTGCCAGCACCCAGGGGGGTTATGGTGAAGCTTTCTTT. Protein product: CASTQGGYGEAFF.

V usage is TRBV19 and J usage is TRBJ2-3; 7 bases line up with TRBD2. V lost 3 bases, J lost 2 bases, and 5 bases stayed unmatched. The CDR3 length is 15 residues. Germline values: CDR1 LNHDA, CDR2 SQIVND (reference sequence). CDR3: CASSISGFITDTQYF. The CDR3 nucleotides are TGTGCCAGTAGTATTAGCGGGTTCATCACAGATACGCAGTATTTT.

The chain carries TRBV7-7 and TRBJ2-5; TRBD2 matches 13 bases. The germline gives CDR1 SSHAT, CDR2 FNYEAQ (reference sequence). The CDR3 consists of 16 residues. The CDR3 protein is CAAGSLAGGPAETQYF. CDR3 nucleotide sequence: TGTGCTGCAGGTTCACTAGCGGGAGGGCCGGCCGAGACCCAGTACTTC.

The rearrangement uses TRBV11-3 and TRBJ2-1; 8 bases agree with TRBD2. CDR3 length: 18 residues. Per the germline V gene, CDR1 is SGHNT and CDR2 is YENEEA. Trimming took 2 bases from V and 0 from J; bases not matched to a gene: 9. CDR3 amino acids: CASSLNRGAGGSYNEQFF. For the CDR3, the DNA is TGTGCCAGCAGCTTAAACCGGGGCGCGGGAGGCTCCTACAATGAGCAGTTCTTC.

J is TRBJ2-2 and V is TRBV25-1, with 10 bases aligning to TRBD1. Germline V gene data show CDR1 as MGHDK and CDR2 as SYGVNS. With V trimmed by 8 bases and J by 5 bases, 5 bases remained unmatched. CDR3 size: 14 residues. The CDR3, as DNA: TGTGCCAGCGGCCGGACAGGGGGGACCGGGGAGCTGTTTTTT. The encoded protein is CASGRTGGTGELFF.